One sample yielded the 23 T cell receptor beta chains listed below, sequenced in a study of cytomegalovirus exposure and HLA in healthy donors. Use of 60 Vbeta and 13 Jbeta primers characterized the PCR. Sequencing was performed with immunoSEQ multiplex PCR; in TCRdb, only in-frame clones are kept and a portion is missing. The table includes 72,000 or so clones, around three quarters detected once. The specimen was PBMCs. Receptors originate from a man aged 18 to 29 in good health and CMV-seropositive.

The chain combines TRBV7-2 with TRBJ1-6; 8 bases fit TRBD1. With V trimmed by 5 bases and J by 8 bases, 8 bases remained unmatched. This CDR3 spans 15 amino acids. CDR1 is SGHTA, CDR2 FQGNSA, per germline. The chain's CDR3 is CASSPTGQAYSPLHF. The DNA for the CDR3 is TGTGCCAGCAGCCCGACGGGACAGGCGTATTCACCCCTCCACTTT.

The chain joins TRBV14 to TRBJ1-1; 7 bases map to TRBD1. Germline V gene sequence: CDR1 SGHDN, CDR2 FVKESK. Trimming took 4 bases from V and 4 from J; bases not matched to a gene: 3. The CDR3 is 13 amino acids. The CDR3 DNA is TGTGCCAGCAGCCGACAGGGTGGCACTGAAGCTTTCTTT. This sequence encodes CASSRQGGTEAFF. Drawing the rest from reference TRBV14 and TRBJ1-1, the complete variable domain is EAGVTQFPSHSVIEKGQTVTLRCDPISGHDNLYWYRRVMGKEIKFLLHFVKESKQDESGMPNNRFLAERTGGTYSTLKVQPAELEDSGVYFCASSRQGGTEAFFGQGTRLTVV.

This clone showed up just a few times. The chain employs TRBV11-3 and TRBJ2-2; 9 bases fit TRBD2. This CDR3 has 15 amino acids. Germline V lookup: CDR1 SGHNT, CDR2 YENEEA. The V gene end was trimmed by 2 bases and the J gene end by 6 bases; junction bases not matched to a gene: 4. Here the CDR3 DNA reads TGTGCCAGCAGCTTACGCGGGGGGGAATCCGGGGAGCTGTTTTTT. This encodes CASSLRGGESGELFF.

CDR3 in DNA: TGCGCCAGCAGCTCCTGGGACAGGGGCTACGAGCAGTACTTC. Translated: CASSSWDRGYEQYF. This chain links TRBV5-1 with TRBJ2-7; 10 bases agree with TRBD1. The CDR3 covers 14 residues. The ends lost 3 bases at V and 3 bases at J; junction bases unmatched: 3. Germline CDR1 is SGHRS and CDR2 is YFSETQ.

This chain links TRBV5-1 with TRBJ2-1; tentative D call: TRBD2 (7 bases). Trimming removed 4 bases at V and 7 bases at J, with 15 bases between. There are 14 residues in the CDR3. Germline values: CDR1 SGHRS, CDR2 YFSETQ. CDR3 region: CASSTVGGPNEQFF. The CDR3 nucleotides are TGCGCCAGCAGCACGGTGGGGGGGCCAAATGAGCAGTTCTTC.

The rearrangement links TRBV7-8 to TRBJ1-6; TRBD1 matches 8 bases. This CDR3 contains 15 residues. Germline assignment: CDR1 SGHVS and CDR2 FQNEAQ. V shed 6 bases and J 7 bases; nucleotides not matched to a gene: 8. CDR3 amino acids: CASSSAGTGNSPLHF. The CDR3 bases are TGTGCCAGCAGTTCAGCCGGGACAGGAAATTCACCCCTCCACTTT.

This clone was detected a few times. The chain has TRBV30 and TRBJ1-4; 8 nucleotides match TRBD1. CDR3 length equals 13 residues. V was pared by 4 bases and J by 7 bases, with 5 bases of the junction left unmatched. Germline CDR1 GTSNPN, CDR2 SVGIG (reference sequence). Written as DNA, the CDR3 is TGTGCCTGGAACGGACAGGGAGGTGAAAAACTGTTTTTT. Amino acid sequence: CAWNGQGGEKLFF.

This clone has only one observation. This sequence joins TRBV9 and TRBJ1-1; 7 nucleotides align to TRBD1. Losses at the gene ends were 4 bases for V and 8 bases for J; bases not matched to a gene: 8. There are 13 residues in the CDR3. Germline values: CDR1 SGDLS, CDR2 YYNGEE. This CDR3 reads CASSPGTVDEAFF. Written as DNA, the CDR3 is TGTGCCAGCAGCCCCGGGACAGTTGACGAAGCTTTCTTT.

The V call is TRBV23-1, the J call TRBJ1-5; 10 nucleotides agree with TRBD1. TRBV23-1 is designated an ORF whose function remains uncertain. Trimming removed 2 bases from V and 8 bases from J; junction bases left unmatched: 12. CDR3 length: 17 residues. The CDR3 loop reads CASSQLLLDRGQEPQHF. The CDR3 DNA sequence: TGCGCCAGCAGTCAACTCCTCCTAGACAGGGGGCAGGAGCCCCAGCATTTT.

The chain combines TRBV7-9 with TRBJ2-5, with 7 bases lining up with TRBD2. Looked up from germline, CDR1 is SEHNR and CDR2 is FQNEAQ (reference sequence). The CDR3 has 14 amino acids. The V segment lost 5 bases and the J segment 4 bases; nucleotides outside the gene matches: 7. The CDR3 DNA reads TGTGCCAGCAGCATTGGACTAGAGGGAGAGACCCAGTACTTC. Translation: CASSIGLEGETQYF.

The chain couples TRBV5-8 to TRBJ1-5; D remains ambiguous. This CDR3 has 16 residues. Germline CDR1 SGHTS, CDR2 YDEGEE. Trimming shortened V by 0 bases and J by 4 bases, and 14 bases separated the two germline ends. The CDR3 nucleotides are TGTGCCAGCAGCTTGGCCTACTTACCGGGTAATCAGCCCCAGCATTTT. Amino acid sequence: CASSLAYLPGNQPQHF.

The gene calls are TRBV7-9 and TRBJ1-2; 7 nucleotides agree with TRBD1. With 4 bases clipped from V and 3 bases from J, the junction kept 5 bases outside the gene matches. The CDR3 extends over 14 amino acids. Germline V gene lookup returns CDR1 SEHNR and CDR2 FQNEAQ (reference sequence). The CDR3 protein is CASSSWDRDYGYTF. The CDR3 coding sequence is TGTGCCAGCAGCTCATGGGACAGAGACTATGGCTACACCTTC. Looking up the rest from reference TRBV7-9 and TRBJ1-2 gives the full variable domain: DTGVSQNPRHKITKRGQNVTFRCDPISEHNRLYWYRQTLGQGPEFLTYFQNEAQLEKSRLLSDRFSAERPKGSFSTLEIQRTEQGDSAMYLCASSSWDRDYGYTFGSGTRLTVV.

The rearrangement uses TRBV9 and TRBJ1-6; D is undetermined. The CDR3 spans 14 residues. Germline lookup yields CDR1 SGDLS and CDR2 YYNGEE. Trimming pared 0 bases from V and 9 bases from J, leaving 10 bases between. The CDR3: CASSVGEWGSPLHF. DNA of the CDR3: TGTGCCAGCAGCGTAGGGGAGTGGGGTTCACCCCTCCACTTT.

This sequence joins TRBV6-1 and TRBJ2-2; 9 bases line up with TRBD1. V lost 6 bases and J lost 6; bases outside the gene matches: 5. Germline values: CDR1 MNHNS, CDR2 SASEGT. The CDR3 is 14 residues long. The CDR3 is CASRRTGEAGELFF. The DNA of the CDR3 is TGTGCCAGCAGACGGACAGGGGAAGCCGGGGAGCTGTTTTTT.

This chain uses TRBV6-5 with TRBJ2-1, with TRBD2 matching over 9 bases. Trimming at V came to 6 bases and at J to 6 bases, leaving 9 bases not matched to a gene. The CDR3 has 15 residues. The V gene's germline CDR1 is MNHEY and CDR2 SVGAGI. The CDR3 DNA sequence: TGTGCCAGCAGGCCGGGACTAGCAATTACCAATGAGCAGTTCTTC. This sequence encodes CASRPGLAITNEQFF.

The genes are TRBV29-1 and TRBJ1-1; no definite D call. CDR3 length: 13 amino acids. The V end lost 6 bases, the J end lost 6 bases, and 17 bases lay between the germline ends. Germline loops: CDR1 SQVTM, CDR2 ANQGSEA. CDR3 bases: TGCAGCGTACACTACACGAAAGTCGCTGAAGCTTTCTTT. Translating gives CSVHYTKVAEAFF.

By sample share, this clone is medium-sized. This sequence joins TRBV5-6 and TRBJ1-4; D uncertain. Germline loops: CDR1 SGHDT, CDR2 YYEEEE. Trimming removed 0 bases at V and 6 bases at J, with 9 bases between. The CDR3 has 14 residues. The DNA for the CDR3 is TGTGCCAGCAGCTTGGGCAGAGGATATGAAAAACTGTTTTTT. It translates to CASSLGRGYEKLFF.

J is TRBJ1-2 and V is TRBV6-5; TRBD1 might be the D (6 bases). The CDR3 contains 12 residues. Germline values: CDR1 MNHEY, CDR2 SVGAGI. The V gene lost 5 bases and the J gene lost 2 bases, with 6 bases spanning the gap. CDR3 protein: CASSGQNYGYTF. The CDR3 DNA reads TGTGCCAGCAGTGGACAGAACTATGGCTACACCTTC.

The V gene is TRBV7-9, the J gene TRBJ2-7, with 7 nucleotides matching TRBD1. After removal of 3 bases from V and 4 bases from J, the junction contained 9 bases not matched to a gene. Germline V gene sequence: CDR1 SEHNR, CDR2 FQNEAQ (reference sequence). The CDR3 totals 15 residues. The CDR3 coding sequence is TGTGCCAGCAGCTTCTCACAGGGGATCCTTTACGAGCAGTACTTC. Protein sequence: CASSFSQGILYEQYF.

This sequence joins TRBV10-1 and TRBJ2-7, with D tentatively TRBD2 (6 bases). The CDR3 has 13 residues. Trimming took off 2 bases at V and 9 bases at J, with 14 bases between the two ends. Germline loops: CDR1 WNHNN, CDR2 SYGVQD (reference sequence). The CDR3 bases are TGCGCCAGCAGTGAGGTAACGGGAGCAGGGCAGTACTTC. This codes for CASSEVTGAGQYF.

The gene calls are TRBV2 and TRBJ2-5; D not resolved. V was trimmed by 2 bases and J by 1 base, leaving 8 bases between them. The CDR3 loop spans 14 amino acids. Per the germline V gene, CDR1 is SNHLY and CDR2 is FYNNEI. The CDR3, as DNA: TGTGCCAGCAGTGAATGGCAGGTCCAAGAGACCCAGTACTTC. Protein: CASSEWQVQETQYF.

The rearrangement joins TRBV5-1 to TRBJ2-5; 8 positions match TRBD1. The germline V gene has CDR1 SGHRS and CDR2 YFSETQ. This CDR3 has 15 amino acids. The trim removed 6 bases at V and 4 bases at J, leaving 11 bases unmatched. For the CDR3, the DNA is TGCGCCAGCACTCCCGACACAGGGGGTGCAGAGACCCAGTACTTC. It yields the protein CASTPDTGGAETQYF.

The sample holds one count of this clone. V usage is TRBV6-5 and J usage is TRBJ1-6; no clear D. The V and J ends lost 4 bases and 4 bases respectively, with 8 bases between them. CDR1 MNHEY and CDR2 SVGAGI come from the germline V gene. This CDR3 is built from 14 residues. This CDR3 reads CASSFAGYNSPLHF. The DNA of the CDR3 is TGTGCCAGCAGTTTTGCGGGGTATAATTCACCCCTCCACTTT.